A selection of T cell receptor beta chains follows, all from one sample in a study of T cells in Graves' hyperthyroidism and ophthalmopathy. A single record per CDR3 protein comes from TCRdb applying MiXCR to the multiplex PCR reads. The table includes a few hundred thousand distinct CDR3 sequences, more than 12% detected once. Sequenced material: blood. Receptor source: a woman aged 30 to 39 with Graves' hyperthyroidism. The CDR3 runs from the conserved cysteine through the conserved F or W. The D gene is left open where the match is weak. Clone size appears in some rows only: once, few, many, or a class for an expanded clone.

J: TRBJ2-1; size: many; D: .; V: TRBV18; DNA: TGTGCCAGCTCACCGCGTTTAGCCGTAGACTCCTACAATGAGCAGTTCTTC; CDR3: CASSPRLAVDSYNEQFF
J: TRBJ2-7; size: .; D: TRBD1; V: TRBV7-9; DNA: TGTGCCAGCAGCTATGGGACAGTCCCGGACGAGCAGTACTTC; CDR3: CASSYGTVPDEQYF
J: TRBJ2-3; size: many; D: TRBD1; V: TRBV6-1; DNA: TGTGCCAGCAGTCGGGACAGGGTCACAGATACGCAGTATTTT; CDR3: CASSRDRVTDTQYF
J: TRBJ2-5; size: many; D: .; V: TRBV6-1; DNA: TGTGCCAGCACCAGGGGGGGCCCGGAGACCCAGTACTTC; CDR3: CASTRGGPETQYF
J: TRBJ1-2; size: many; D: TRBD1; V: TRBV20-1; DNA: TGCAGTGCAACCGTCGAGGGGGCGCTTGGCTACACCTTC; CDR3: CSATVEGALGYTF
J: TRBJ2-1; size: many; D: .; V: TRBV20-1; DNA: TGCAGTGCTAGCCCCTTGGACAGCAAATTCAATGAGCAGTTCTTC; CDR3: CSASPLDSKFNEQFF
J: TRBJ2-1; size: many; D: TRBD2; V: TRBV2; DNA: TGTGCCAGCACAGGTAGCGGGAATTGGGATGAGCAGTTCTTC; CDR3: CASTGSGNWDEQFF
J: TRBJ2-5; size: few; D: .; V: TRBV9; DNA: TGTGCCAGCAGCGCTCGAAGGGGGTCGGGAGAGACCCAGTACTTC; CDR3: CASSARRGSGETQYF
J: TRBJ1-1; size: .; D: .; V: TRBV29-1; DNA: TGCAGCGTTGAAGGGGTCGGAAAGGGGTCTAACACTGAAGCTTTCTTT; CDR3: CSVEGVGKGSNTEAFF
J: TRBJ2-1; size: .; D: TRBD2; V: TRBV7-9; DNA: TGTGCCAGCAGCCCCGGGACTAGCGGGAGGGCCGTAGAGCAGTTCTTC; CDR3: CASSPGTSGRAVEQFF
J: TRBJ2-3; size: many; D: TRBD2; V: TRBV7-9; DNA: TGTGCCAGCAGCTTAAGTACCGGGACTAGCGGGATCGCAGATACGCAGTATTTT; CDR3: CASSLSTGTSGIADTQYF
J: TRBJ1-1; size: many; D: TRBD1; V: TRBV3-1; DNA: TGTGCCAGCAGCCATAGGTTACAGGGGAGGACTGAAGCTTTCTTT; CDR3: CASSHRLQGRTEAFF
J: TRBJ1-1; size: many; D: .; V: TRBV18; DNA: TGTGCCAGCTCACCGGAACAGGGCACTGAAGCTTTCTTT; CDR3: CASSPEQGTEAFF
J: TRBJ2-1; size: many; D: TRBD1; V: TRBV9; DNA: TGTGCCAGCAGCGTAGGGGGGACAGCGAACAATGAGCAGTTCTTC; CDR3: CASSVGGTANNEQFF
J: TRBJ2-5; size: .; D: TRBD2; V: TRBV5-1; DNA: TGCGCCAGTAGACCTAGCGGCGCACAAGAGACCCAGTACTTC; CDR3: CASRPSGAQETQYF
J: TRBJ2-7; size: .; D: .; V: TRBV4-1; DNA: TGCGCCAGCAGCCAAGGCAGGAGCTCCTACGAGCAGTACTTC; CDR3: CASSQGRSSYEQYF
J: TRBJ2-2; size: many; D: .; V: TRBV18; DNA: TGTGCCAGCAGCCCCGGAGTAAACACCGGGGAGCTGTTTTTT; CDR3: CASSPGVNTGELFF
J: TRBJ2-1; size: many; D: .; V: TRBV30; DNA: TGTGCCTGGAGTGTGGGGGAGTCAAGGAGCGAGCAGTTCTTC; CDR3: CAWSVGESRSEQFF
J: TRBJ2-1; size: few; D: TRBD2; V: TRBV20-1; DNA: TGCAGTGCACTGGGGACTAGCGGGAGGATAGGGTTTAACAATGAGCAGTTCTTC; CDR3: CSALGTSGRIGFNNEQFF
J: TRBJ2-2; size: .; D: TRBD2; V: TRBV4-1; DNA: TGCGCCAGCAGCCAAGACCAAACCGGGACTAGCGGGCTGGCCGGGGAGCTGTTTTTT; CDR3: CASSQDQTGTSGLAGELFF
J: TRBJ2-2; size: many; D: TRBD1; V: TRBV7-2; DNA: TGTGCCAGCAGCTCCTCGACAGGGGCGAACACCGGGGAGCTGTTTTTT; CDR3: CASSSSTGANTGELFF
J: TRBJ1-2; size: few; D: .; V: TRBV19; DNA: TGTGCCAGTAGTAGATATACTCGAGACTATGGCTACACCTTC; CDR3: CASSRYTRDYGYTF
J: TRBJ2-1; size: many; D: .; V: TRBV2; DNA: TGTGCCAGCACCCAAGGGGTCAGGAGGGGCGGTTCGGGGGAGACGGACTTAGGGAATGAGCAGTTCTTC; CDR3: CASTQGVRRGGSGETDLGNEQFF
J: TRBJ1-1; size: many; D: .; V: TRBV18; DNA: TGTGCCAGCTCACCCGACATGGGGACTGAAGCTTTCTTT; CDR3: CASSPDMGTEAFF
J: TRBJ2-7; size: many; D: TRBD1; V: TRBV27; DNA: TGTGCCAGCAGTGGACAGGGATATTCTAGCAGCGAGCAGTACTTC; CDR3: CASSGQGYSSSEQYF
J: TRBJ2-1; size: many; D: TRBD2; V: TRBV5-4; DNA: TGTGCCAGCAGCTTGATAGCGGGAGGGGATGAGCAGTTCTTC; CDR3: CASSLIAGGDEQFF
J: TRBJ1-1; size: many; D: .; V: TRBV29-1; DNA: TGCAGCGTTGCTTTGAAAACTGAAGCTTTCTTT; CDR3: CSVALKTEAFF
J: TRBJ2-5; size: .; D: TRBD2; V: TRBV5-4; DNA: TGTGCCAGCAGCTTGGCCGGGACTAGCGGGGGCGAGACCCAGTACTTC; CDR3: CASSLAGTSGGETQYF
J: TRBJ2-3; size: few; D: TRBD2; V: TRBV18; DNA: TGTGCCAGCTCAGATACCGGGACTAGCGGGAGTACGCAGTATTTT; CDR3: CASSDTGTSGSTQYF
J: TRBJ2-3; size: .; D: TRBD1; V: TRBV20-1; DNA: TGCAGTGCTCCTGGGACAGCAAAAGGCACAGATACGCAGTATTTT; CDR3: CSAPGTAKGTDTQYF
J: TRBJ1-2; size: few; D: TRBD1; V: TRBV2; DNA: TGTGCCAGCAGTGTCAGGGGGACATATGGCTACACCTTC; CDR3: CASSVRGTYGYTF
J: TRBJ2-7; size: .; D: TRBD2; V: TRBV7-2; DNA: TGTGCCAGCAACTTAGCGGGAGGGCCGAACTACGAGCAGTACTTC; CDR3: CASNLAGGPNYEQYF
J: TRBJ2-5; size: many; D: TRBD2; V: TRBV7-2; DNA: TGTGCCAGCAGCTCATTTACCGGGACTAGCGGGGCCCTCGTGGAGACCCAGTACTTC; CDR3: CASSSFTGTSGALVETQYF
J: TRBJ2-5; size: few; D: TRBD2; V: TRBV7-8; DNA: TGTGCCAGCAGTTTTCTGACTAGCGACCAAGAGGCCCAGTACTTC; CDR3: CASSFLTSDQEAQYF
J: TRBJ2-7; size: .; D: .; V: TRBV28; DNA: TGTGCCAGCCGGGGGGCCTCCACCTCCTACGAGCAGTACTTC; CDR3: CASRGASTSYEQYF
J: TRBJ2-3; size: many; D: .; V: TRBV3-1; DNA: TGTGCCAGCAGCCAAGATATGATGAGCGGGAGCACAGATACGCAGTATTTT; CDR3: CASSQDMMSGSTDTQYF
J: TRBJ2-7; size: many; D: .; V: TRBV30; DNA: TGTGCCTGGAGTCTTCCGTGGGTAGCTGTCCCCTACGAGCAGTACTTC; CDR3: CAWSLPWVAVPYEQYF
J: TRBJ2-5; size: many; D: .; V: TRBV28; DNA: TGTGCCAGCAGTTCGTTTAGAGTGAGCTGGTACTTC; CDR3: CASSSFRVSWYF
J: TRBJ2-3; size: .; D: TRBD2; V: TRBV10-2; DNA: TGCGCCAGCAGTGAGTCGGGGCGGGAGTTGACAGATACGCAGTATTTT; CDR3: CASSESGRELTDTQYF
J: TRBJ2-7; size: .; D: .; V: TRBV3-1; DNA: TGTGCCAGCAGCCAAAGTGACCTTGACAACTACGAGCAGTACTTC; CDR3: CASSQSDLDNYEQYF
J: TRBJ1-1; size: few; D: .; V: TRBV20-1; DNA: TGCAGTGCTTACCTACCCCAAGCCGGCGACGCTTTCTTT; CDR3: CSAYLPQAGDAFF
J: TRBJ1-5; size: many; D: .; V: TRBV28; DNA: TGTGCCAGCACCCGGGGGGCGCTAGGAAATCAGCCCCAGCATTTT; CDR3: CASTRGALGNQPQHF
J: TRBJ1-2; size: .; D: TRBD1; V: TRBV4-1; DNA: TGCGCCAGCAGCCAAGGAGGCAGGGGGGGCTCTGGCTACACCTTC; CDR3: CASSQGGRGGSGYTF
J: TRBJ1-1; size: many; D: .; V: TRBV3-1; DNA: TGTGCCAGCAGCCTAAACCCAGCACCGAACACTGAAGCTTTCTTT; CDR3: CASSLNPAPNTEAFF
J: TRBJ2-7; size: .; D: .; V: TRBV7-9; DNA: TGTGCCAGCAGCCCTCAGACAGCCTACAAGCAGTACTTC; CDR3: CASSPQTAYKQYF
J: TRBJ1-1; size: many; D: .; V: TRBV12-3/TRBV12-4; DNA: TGTGCCAGCAGTTTCAACCCCCAGCTGAACACTGAAGCTTTCTTT; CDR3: CASSFNPQLNTEAFF
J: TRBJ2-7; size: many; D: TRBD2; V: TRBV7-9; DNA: TGTGCCAGCAGCCGCGGGACTAGCGGCGACGAGCAGTACTTC; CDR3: CASSRGTSGDEQYF
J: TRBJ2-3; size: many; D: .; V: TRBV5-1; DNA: TGCGCCAGCAGCTTGGGCGTGAAAACCACAGATACGCAGTATTTT; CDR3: CASSLGVKTTDTQYF
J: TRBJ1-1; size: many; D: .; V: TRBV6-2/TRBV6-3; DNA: TGTGCCAGCAGTTACCTCGGGCAGAGCACTGAAGCTTTCTTT; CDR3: CASSYLGQSTEAFF
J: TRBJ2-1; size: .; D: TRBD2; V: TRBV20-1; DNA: TGCAGTGCACCCGGACTAGCGGGGGTTACCCGCTCCTACAATGAGCAGTTCTTC; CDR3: CSAPGLAGVTRSYNEQFF
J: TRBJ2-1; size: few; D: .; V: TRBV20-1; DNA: TGCAGTGCTAGAGATGGCACCCACAATGAGCAGTTCTTC; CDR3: CSARDGTHNEQFF
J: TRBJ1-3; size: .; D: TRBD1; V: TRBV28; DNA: TGTGCCAGCACCCCCGGACAGGTCTCTGGAAACACCATATATTTT; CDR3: CASTPGQVSGNTIYF
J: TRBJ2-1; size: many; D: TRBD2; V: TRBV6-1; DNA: TGTGCCAGCAGTCACCCGACTAGCGGGAGTAATGAGCAGTTCTTC; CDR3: CASSHPTSGSNEQFF
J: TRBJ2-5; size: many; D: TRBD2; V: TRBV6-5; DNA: TGTGCCAGCAGTTACTCCCCCGTAACCGGGAGGGGCTTGACGCAAGAGACCCAGTACTTC; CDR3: CASSYSPVTGRGLTQETQYF
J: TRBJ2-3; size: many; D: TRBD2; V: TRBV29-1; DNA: TGCAGCGTTGTGCTAGCGGGAGGGCCCGGAGATACGCAGTATTTT; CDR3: CSVVLAGGPGDTQYF